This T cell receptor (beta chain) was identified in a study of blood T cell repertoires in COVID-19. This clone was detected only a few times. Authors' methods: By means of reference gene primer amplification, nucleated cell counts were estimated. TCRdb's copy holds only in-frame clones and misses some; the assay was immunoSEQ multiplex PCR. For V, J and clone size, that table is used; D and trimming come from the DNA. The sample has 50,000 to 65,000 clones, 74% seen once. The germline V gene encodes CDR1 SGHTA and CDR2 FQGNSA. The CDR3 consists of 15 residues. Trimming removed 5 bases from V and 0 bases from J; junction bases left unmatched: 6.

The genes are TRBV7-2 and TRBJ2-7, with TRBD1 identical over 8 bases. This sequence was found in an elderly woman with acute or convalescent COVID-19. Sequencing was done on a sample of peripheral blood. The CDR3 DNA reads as TGTGCCAGCAGCAAAACAGGGGGAAGCTCCTACGAGCAGTACTTC. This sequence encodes CASSKTGGSSYEQYF.